One and the same sample provided the 20 T cell receptor beta chains below, sequenced in a study of CD8 T cells in Susac syndrome. RNA totalling roughly 0.45 to 1 ug underwent reverse transcription with random hexamers. TCRdb fed the immunoSEQ multiplex PCR reads into MiXCR, producing one record per CDR3 protein. Here the sample spans hundreds of thousands of distinct CDR3 sequences, 70% to 90% being singletons. Sample: CD8+ T cells from PBMCs. The source is a human donor with multiple sclerosis.

V is TRBV20-1 and J is TRBJ2-1, with 8 bases matching TRBD2. The V and J ends lost 6 bases and 8 bases, in that order; junction bases with no gene match: 15. The CDR3 is 15 amino acids. CDR1 and CDR2 (germline): DFQATT, SNEGSKA (reference sequence). The CDR3 nucleotides read TGCAGTGCCCCCCCGGACGCGGGGGGTGGGGATGAGCAGTTCTTC. It yields the protein CSAPPDAGGGDEQFF.

V usage is TRBV7-4 and J usage is TRBJ2-5; D is possibly TRBD2 (6 bases). V lost 3 bases and J 7 bases, leaving 27 bases between the germline ends. Germline loops: CDR1 SGHVT, CDR2 SQSDAQ. There are 18 residues in the CDR3. The CDR3 protein is CASSFGDLSGRTGGTQYF. The CDR3 DNA reads as TGTGCCAGCAGCTTTGGGGACCTATCAGGACGGACCGGGGGGACCCAGTACTTC.

This rearrangement joins TRBV7-9 to TRBJ2-1; 8 bases match TRBD2. Trimming removed 1 base from V and 4 bases from J; junction bases left unmatched: 3. This CDR3 spans 15 amino acids. Germline CDR1 SEHNR, CDR2 FQNEAQ (reference sequence). The CDR3 DNA sequence: TGTGCCAGCAGCTTAGGACTAGCGCCTTACAATGAGCAGTTCTTC. Amino acid sequence: CASSLGLAPYNEQFF.

The V gene is TRBV6-2 or TRBV6-3, the J gene TRBJ2-5, with D unclear. Germline lookup yields CDR1 MNHEY and CDR2 SVGEGT. Trimming took off 4 bases at V and 2 bases at J, with 11 bases between the two ends. CDR3 length: 14 amino acids. CDR3 DNA: TGTGCCAGCAGTTCGACCGGAATACAAGAGACCCAGTACTTC. This encodes CASSSTGIQETQYF.

The chain couples TRBV4-3 to TRBJ2-7; D is perhaps TRBD2 (5 bases). V gave up 1 base and J gave up 5 bases, with 18 bases separating them. The CDR3 contains 16 residues. Germline CDR1 reads LGHNA; CDR2 reads YSLEER. CDR3 loop: CASSQGNSRGSDEQYF. The CDR3 DNA reads TGCGCCAGCAGCCAAGGGAATAGCCGGGGTTCTGACGAGCAGTACTTC.

The chain employs TRBV6-1 and TRBJ2-1, with 10 nucleotides matching TRBD1. This CDR3 spans 16 amino acids. Germline V gene data show CDR1 as MNHNS and CDR2 as SASEGT. The junction had 11 bases not matched to a gene; V was cut back by 4 bases and J by 8 bases. DNA of the CDR3: TGTGCCAGCAGTGGAGTGGCGTGGACAGGGGGGGATGAGCAGTTCTTC. It is translated as CASSGVAWTGGDEQFF.

The chain combines TRBV27 with TRBJ1-2; no reliable D call. The germline gives CDR1 MNHEY, CDR2 SMNVEV (reference sequence). This CDR3 is built from 14 residues. V was clipped by 2 bases and J by 4 bases, with 11 bases between them. The CDR3 protein is CASSLGVTSYGYTF. For the CDR3, the DNA is TGTGCCAGCAGTTTAGGGGTTACGAGCTATGGCTACACCTTC.

The chain couples TRBV4-3 to TRBJ2-5; D call uncertain. The germline V and J ends were trimmed by 0 bases and 4 bases, with 9 bases remaining between them. The CDR3 consists of 14 residues. Germline lookup yields CDR1 LGHNA and CDR2 YSLEER. CDR3 coding DNA: TGCGCCAGCAGCCAAGATGGGCCCCGAGAGACCCAGTACTTC. Its protein is CASSQDGPRETQYF.

This clonotype was recorded a few times. CDR3: CASRNLGFGLATAIPTGELFF. The CDR3 DNA follows: TGTGCCAGCAGAAACCTAGGCTTTGGACTAGCGACTGCCATACCCACCGGGGAGCTGTTTTTT. The gene calls are TRBV6-2 or TRBV6-3 and TRBJ2-2, with 9 bases lining up with TRBD2. The germline gives CDR1 MNHEY, CDR2 SVGEGT. The CDR3 has 21 amino acids. V was clipped by 6 bases and J by 4 bases; unmatched bases: 24.

The chain carries TRBV7-2 and TRBJ2-7, with 9 positions matching TRBD2. CDR1 and CDR2 (germline): SGHTA, FQGNSA. V gave up 1 base and J gave up 2 bases; unmatched junction bases: 6. The CDR3 length is 16 residues. This CDR3 is CASSLDNSGSAYEQYF. The DNA of the CDR3 is TGTGCCAGCAGCTTAGATAATAGCGGGAGCGCCTACGAGCAGTACTTC.

The V call is TRBV6-2 or TRBV6-3, the J call TRBJ2-5; weak D call: TRBD1 (5 bases). The V gene lost 4 bases and the J gene lost 1 base, with 16 bases spanning the gap. Germline CDR1 and CDR2: MNHEY and SVGEGT. This CDR3 comprises 16 residues. For the CDR3, the DNA is TGTGCCAGCAGTTCGACAGACCGAACGTTCCAAGAGACCCAGTACTTC. It encodes CASSSTDRTFQETQYF.

There are a few counts of this clonotype. This chain uses TRBV27 with TRBJ2-7; 8 bases align to TRBD2. Trimming at V came to 6 bases and at J to 3 bases, leaving 7 bases not matched to a gene. Germline loops: CDR1 MNHEY, CDR2 SMNVEV (reference sequence). The CDR3 sequence is 14 residues long. CDR3 sequence reads: CASRTGAGGYEQYF. The CDR3 nucleotides read TGTGCCAGCAGAACAGGTGCGGGGGGCTACGAGCAGTACTTC.

The chain employs TRBV28 and TRBJ2-7; TRBD1 agrees at 9 bases. Germline CDR1 MDHEN, CDR2 SYDVKM. The length of the CDR3 is 14 residues. V lost 6 bases and J lost 0; bases outside the gene matches: 3. This CDR3 reads CASRRTGDSYEQYF. CDR3 coding DNA: TGTGCCAGCAGGCGGACAGGGGACTCCTACGAGCAGTACTTC.

CDR3 region: CASTTSVDNEQFF. In nucleotides, the CDR3 is TGCGCCAGCACGACTAGCGTGGACAATGAGCAGTTCTTC. J is TRBJ2-1 and V is TRBV4-1; TRBD2 agrees at 8 bases. Germline assignment: CDR1 MGHRA and CDR2 YSYEKL. The CDR3 has 13 residues. The junction had 4 bases not matched to a gene; V was cut back by 7 bases and J by 5 bases.

V gene TRBV28 combines with J gene TRBJ2-7; 13 nucleotides match TRBD2. Germline V gene lookup returns CDR1 MDHEN and CDR2 SYDVKM. The CDR3 is 15 amino acids. V shed 10 bases and J 7 bases; nucleotides not matched to a gene: 13. CDR3 bases: TGTGCCAACCCCGGGACTAGCGGGAAGGGCTGGGAGCAGTACTTC. This gives the protein CANPGTSGKGWEQYF.

The V call is TRBV28, the J call TRBJ2-7, with unresolved D. The V end lost 6 bases, the J end lost 6 bases, and 18 bases lay between the germline ends. The CDR3 consists of 14 residues. Germline V gene sequence: CDR1 MDHEN, CDR2 SYDVKM. This chain's CDR3 is CASSLTGFAFEQYF. Written as DNA, the CDR3 is TGTGCCAGCAGCTTAACCGGGTTCGCCTTCGAGCAGTACTTC.

The chain uses TRBV27 and TRBJ1-1; 11 bases are a match to TRBD1. J lost 4 bases, V lost 8 bases, and 15 bases had no gene match. The CDR3 is 17 residues long. Germline lookup yields CDR1 MNHEY and CDR2 SMNVEV (reference sequence). CDR3 DNA sequence: TGTGCCAGCGAAGGACAGGGGGCGCGGAGACGTGGCACTGAAGCTTTCTTT. Translating it yields CASEGQGARRRGTEAFF.

This clonotype occurred once. The J gene is TRBJ2-3, the V gene TRBV19; no clear D. This CDR3 is 12 amino acids long. V was shortened by 6 bases and J by 14 bases, with 18 bases between the two germline ends. Germline V gene lookup returns CDR1 LNHDA and CDR2 SQIVND (reference sequence). The CDR3 sequence is CASSARPQRTYF. The CDR3 coding sequence is TGTGCCAGTAGCGCCCGGCCTCAGAGAACGTATTTT.

The J gene is TRBJ2-1, the V gene TRBV27; D remains ambiguous. V lost 5 bases and J lost 7, with 12 bases in between. The CDR3 is 13 amino acids. The germline V gene encodes CDR1 MNHEY and CDR2 SMNVEV (reference sequence). The CDR3 sequence: CASSPRSDNEQFF. CDR3 DNA: TGTGCCAGCAGTCCCCGTTCGGATAATGAGCAGTTCTTC.

In its sample, this clonotype was seen a few times. This chain links TRBV6-5 with TRBJ1-1; no clear D gene. The CDR3 consists of 14 residues. CDR1 is MNHEY, CDR2 SVGAGI, per germline. V shed 2 bases and J shed 2 bases, with 9 bases lying between them. Written as DNA, the CDR3 is TGTGCCAGCAGTTACAGGGAAGTCAACACTGAAGCTTTCTTT. It specifies CASSYREVNTEAFF.